This TCR beta chain originates from a study of early T cells in non-severe SARS-CoV-2 infection. The TCR library protocol attached unique molecular identifiers to the individual cDNA molecules. TCRdb processed the 5' RACE reads anew with MiXCR; each CDR3 protein has one entry. The profile shows more than 85,000 distinct CDR3 sequences, around 16% of them singletons. Germline values: CDR1 SQVTM, CDR2 ANQGSEA. This CDR3 is 11 amino acids long. V was cut by 4 bases and J by 8 bases, with 11 bases left in between. In its sample, this clonotype was seen a few times. The TCR originated in an adult who was a healthcare worker with PCR-confirmed SARS-CoV-2 infection or an uninfected control (not recorded which). Sequencing was carried out using whole blood. The chain joins TRBV29-1 to TRBJ1-1, with TRBD1 as a possible D gene (5 bases). The CDR3 loop is CSVVGGREAFF. The CDR3 coding sequence is TGCAGCGTTGTCGGGGGGAGGGAAGCTTTCTTT.